Below, 18 T cell receptor beta chains from the same sample are listed, as sequenced in a study of blood T cell repertoires in COVID-19. Assay used: immunoSEQ multiplex PCR; TCRdb lists only in-frame clones, some missing. The table has 30,000 to 40,000 clones, around 91% seen once; the top ten hold roughly 19%. Specimen: peripheral blood. These receptor sequences come from an elderly man with acute or convalescent COVID-19.

The J gene is TRBJ1-5, the V gene TRBV27; no clear D. The CDR3 loop spans 14 amino acids. Germline V lookup: CDR1 MNHEY, CDR2 SMNVEV (reference sequence). V lost 5 bases, J lost 4 bases, and 12 bases lay in between. The CDR3 region has the DNA TGTGCCAGCAGTCCTTCGGGAGGGAATCAGCCCCAGCATTTT. It yields the protein CASSPSGGNQPQHF.

CDR3 sequence reads: CASSPIGQGASYEQYF. CDR3 in DNA: TGCGCCAGCAGCCCTATTGGACAGGGGGCGTCCTACGAGCAGTACTTC. This rearrangement joins TRBV5-1 to TRBJ2-7; 11 nucleotides line up with TRBD1. CDR3 length equals 16 residues. The germline V gene has CDR1 SGHRS and CDR2 YFSETQ. J lost 1 base, V lost 4 bases, and 7 bases had no gene match.

V usage is TRBV10-3 and J usage is TRBJ2-3; D perhaps matches TRBD1 (5 bases). Trimming took off 1 base at V and 6 bases at J, with 14 bases between the two ends. The germline V gene encodes CDR1 ENHRY and CDR2 SYGVKD. The CDR3 length is 15 residues. In nucleotides, the CDR3 is TGTGCCATCAGTGAGTTAGACAGACAGACGGATACGCAGTATTTT. This translates into CAISELDRQTDTQYF.

This chain uses TRBV19 with TRBJ1-1; D not certain. V shed 6 bases and J shed 5 bases, with 16 bases lying between them. Germline loops: CDR1 LNHDA, CDR2 SQIVND (reference sequence). The CDR3 has 14 amino acids. The CDR3 protein is CASRIDTLVTEAFF. DNA of the CDR3: TGTGCCAGTAGGATCGACACCTTAGTTACTGAAGCTTTCTTT.

The rearrangement joins TRBV9 to TRBJ2-1; TRBD1 might be the D (6 bases). V was pared by 2 bases and J by 7 bases, with 13 bases between. The CDR3 spans 14 residues. Germline V gives CDR1 SGDLS, CDR2 YYNGEE. In nucleotides, the CDR3 is TGTGCCAGCAGCGTCATGGACAGTGAGAATGAGCAGTTCTTC. Amino acids: CASSVMDSENEQFF.

This clone has a single count. The chain is built from TRBV28 and TRBJ2-1; possibly TRBD1 for D (5 bases). This CDR3 is 16 amino acids long. Germline CDR1 reads MDHEN; CDR2 reads SYDVKM. The V gene lost 8 bases and the J gene lost 4 bases, with 21 bases spanning the gap. CDR3 DNA sequence: TGTGCCAGCCGATTTACAGGTAACACAGCATACAATGAGCAGTTCTTC. It specifies CASRFTGNTAYNEQFF. Full variable domain (remainder filled in from reference TRBV28 and TRBJ2-1): DVKVTQSSRYLVKRTGEKVFLECVQDMDHENMFWYRQDPGLGLRLIYFSYDVKMKEKGDIPEGYSVSREKKERFSLILESASTNQTSMYLCASRFTGNTAYNEQFFGPGTRLTVL.

The V gene is TRBV3-1 (or the pseudogene TRBV3-2), the J gene TRBJ1-1; D gene ambiguous. Trimming pared 4 bases from V and 2 bases from J, leaving 8 bases between. The CDR3 is 13 amino acids. Germline V lookup: CDR1 LGHDT, CDR2 YNNKEL (reference sequence). The CDR3 spells CASSLGLNTEAFF. The CDR3 DNA follows: TGTGCCAGCAGCCTCGGACTCAACACTGAAGCTTTCTTT.

J is TRBJ1-2 and V is TRBV18, with a weak D call TRBD1 (6 bases). V was pared by 6 bases and J by 3 bases, with 11 bases between. Looked up from germline, CDR1 is KGHSH and CDR2 is LQKENI. The length of the CDR3 is 13 residues. The CDR3 is CASSQQGDYGYTF. The CDR3 DNA reads TGTGCCAGCTCTCAACAGGGTGACTATGGCTACACCTTC.

This rearrangement joins TRBV21-1 to TRBJ1-5. TRBV21-1 is a pseudogene. The CDR3 loop spans 15 amino acids. The CDR3 here is CASSKKIGSNQPQHF. For the CDR3, the DNA is TGTGCCAGCAGCAAAAAGATCGGTAGCAATCAGCCCCAGCATTTT.

The chain couples TRBV5-1 to TRBJ2-5; maybe TRBD1 (5 bases). CDR3 size: 14 residues. Trimming pared 0 bases from V and 5 bases from J, leaving 11 bases between. Per the germline V gene, CDR1 is SGHRS and CDR2 is YFSETQ. The CDR3 protein is CASSLAPPGETQYF. CDR3 bases: TGCGCCAGCAGCTTGGCCCCCCCAGGGGAGACCCAGTACTTC.

DNA of the CDR3: TGTGCCAGCAGTCCGTGGAGAGACGGGGGAGGGGAGACCCAGTACTTC. Translation: CASSPWRDGGGETQYF. The chain employs TRBV27 and TRBJ2-5, with 7 bases aligning to TRBD2. Unmatched junction bases numbered 14, after V lost 5 bases and J lost 5 bases. The CDR3 has 16 residues. Per germline, CDR1 MNHEY and CDR2 SMNVEV (reference sequence).

This clone was observed a single time. The chain uses TRBV6-2 or TRBV6-3 and TRBJ2-2; 12 positions match TRBD2. CDR1 MNHEY and CDR2 SVGEGT come from the germline V gene. Trimming removed 2 bases from V and 9 bases from J; junction bases left unmatched: 19. The CDR3 has 20 amino acids. The CDR3 is CASSYTLAGGPVGDGRELFF. CDR3 sequence (DNA): TGTGCCAGCAGTTACACGCTAGCGGGGGGGCCAGTAGGCGATGGTCGGGAGCTGTTTTTT.

The chain links TRBV29-1 to TRBJ2-7, with a tentative D call TRBD1 (5 bases). Germline lookup yields CDR1 SQVTM and CDR2 ANQGSEA. This CDR3 contains 14 residues. The V and J ends lost 4 bases and 5 bases respectively, with 18 bases between them. The CDR3 loop is CSVVRGAGSDEQYF. The CDR3 nucleotides read TGCAGCGTTGTACGTGGGGCAGGGTCAGACGAGCAGTACTTC.

The rearrangement joins TRBV29-1 to TRBJ2-7; TRBD1 matches at 8 bases. CDR1 is SQVTM and CDR2 is ANQGSEA in the germline V gene. This CDR3 has 13 residues. J gave up 4 bases and V 5 bases, and 7 bases lay outside the gene matches. CDR3 coding DNA: TGCAGCGTTTCAGACAGGGGCCTATACGAGCAGTACTTC. This translates into CSVSDRGLYEQYF.

The V gene is TRBV6-2 or TRBV6-3, the J gene TRBJ2-3; tentatively, D is TRBD1 or TRBD2 (7 bases each). V lost 6 bases and J lost 2, with 15 bases in between. This CDR3 comprises 15 residues. CDR1 MNHEY and CDR2 SVGEGT come from the germline V gene. CDR3 loop: CASSPGGDLTDTQYF. The CDR3 bases are TGTGCCAGCAGCCCAGGGGGGGACCTCACAGATACGCAGTATTTT.

The chain combines TRBV5-1 with TRBJ2-7; possible D gene TRBD2, 6 bases. The CDR3 sequence is 17 residues long. From germline, CDR1 is SGHRS and CDR2 YFSETQ. V dropped 0 bases and J dropped 1 base, with 17 bases sitting between them. The DNA for the CDR3 is TGCGCCAGCAGCTTGGCTCGGGGGACGGGAAAATCCTACGAGCAGTACTTC. As protein: CASSLARGTGKSYEQYF.

This chain uses TRBV18 with TRBJ2-5; 11 nucleotides match TRBD1. In germline, CDR1 is KGHSH, CDR2 LQKENI. V lost 3 bases to trimming and J lost 6 bases; unmatched junction nucleotides: 6. CDR3 length equals 15 residues. This CDR3 is CASSPSGQGGKTQYF. As DNA, the CDR3 is TGTGCCAGCTCACCCTCGGGACAGGGGGGAAAGACCCAGTACTTC. Using reference TRBV18 and TRBJ2-5 for the parts outside the CDR3, the full variable domain is NAGVMQNPRHLVRRRGQEARLRCSPMKGHSHVYWYRQLPEEGLKFMVYLQKENIIDESGMPKERFSAEFPKEGPSILRIQQVVRGDSAAYFCASSPSGQGGKTQYFGPGTRLLVL.

The genes are TRBV2 and TRBJ2-5; 8 nucleotides match TRBD1. Germline assignment: CDR1 SNHLY and CDR2 FYNNEI. CDR3 length equals 15 residues. J lost 5 bases, V lost 4 bases, and 9 bases had no gene match. The CDR3 loop is CASSAPTGVGETQYF. CDR3 DNA sequence: TGTGCCAGCAGTGCCCCGACAGGGGTTGGTGAGACCCAGTACTTC.